These T cell receptor beta chains were read from a single sample in a study of blood T cell repertoires in COVID-19. Clones were read by immunoSEQ multiplex PCR, and TCRdb kept only the in-frame ones, dropping some. In the table there are over 100,000 clones, around 86% of which are singletons. The specimen was peripheral blood. The receptor set was obtained from a man between 45 and 60 years old with active COVID-19. Each CDR3 is given with its conserved first and last residue. D genes are given only for firm matches. Clone size, where shown, is once, few, many, or a class for clones that have expanded.

size	J	V	D	CDR3	DNA
few	TRBJ1-1	TRBV30	-	CAWRWGQLNTEAFF	TGTGCCTGGAGGTGGGGACAATTGAACACTGAAGCTTTCTTT
-	TRBJ2-3	TRBV14	-	CASSPLEGRDTQYF	TGTGCCAGCAGCCCCCTAGAGGGCCGGGATACGCAGTATTTT
-	TRBJ1-1	TRBV7-2	-	CASSLVVGAEAEAFF	TGTGCCAGCAGCTTAGTAGTAGGTGCCGAGGCTGAAGCTTTCTTT
-	TRBJ2-5	TRBV27	TRBD1	CASSLLGDRTQETQYF	TGTGCCAGCAGTTTATTAGGGGACAGAACCCAAGAGACCCAGTACTTC
-	TRBJ2-7	TRBV10-3	-	CAISGPRGGEGEQYF	TGTGCCATCAGTGGCCCGCGAGGGGGAGAGGGCGAGCAGTACTTC
once	TRBJ2-3	TRBV18	-	CASRGSTDTQYF	TGTGCCAGCCGGGGGAGCACAGATACGCAGTATTTT
-	TRBJ2-4	TRBV7-9	-	CASSLERQSIAKNIQYF	TGTGCCAGCAGCTTAGAGCGGCAGTCGATAGCCAAAAACATTCAGTACTTC
-	TRBJ2-5	TRBV5-1	-	CASSLDGRGGRETQYF	TGCGCCAGCAGCTTGGATGGGCGAGGGGGTCGAGAGACCCAGTACTTC
-	TRBJ2-1	TRBV9	-	CASSVLARSYNEQFF	TGTGCCAGCAGCGTCCTAGCGAGGTCCTACAATGAGCAGTTCTTC
-	TRBJ2-5	TRBV11-1	-	CASTLAGGGLIETQYF	TGTGCCAGCACCCTAGCTGGGGGGGGGCTGATCGAGACCCAGTACTTC
-	TRBJ1-3	TRBV5-5	-	CASSPREGGNTIYF	TGTGCCAGCAGCCCCCGGGAAGGAGGAAACACCATATATTTT
-	TRBJ2-7	TRBV2	TRBD1	CASRHQDRQDYEQYF	TGTGCCAGCAGACATCAGGACAGGCAAGACTACGAGCAGTACTTC